One TCR beta chain is described in this entry. Its antigen remains unknown. This sample was taken from a study of vaccination effects on CD4 cells after COVID-19. Upon completion of more than eight days in culture, CD4+ T cells were isolated. Using immunoSEQ multiplex PCR, the repertoire was profiled, and TCRdb retains in-frame clones only, with some absent. The table shows tens of thousands of clones, with 72% occurring only once. Germline V gives CDR1 SGHAT, CDR2 FQNNGV. The CDR3 extends over 16 amino acids. With 4 bases clipped from V and 5 bases from J, the junction kept 11 bases outside the gene matches.

The sample was CD4+ T cells from PBMCs cultured without peptide, taken before COVID-19 vaccination. The chain links TRBV11-2 to TRBJ1-2; 9 nucleotides line up with TRBD1. The TCR originated in a human donor who had a prior SARS-CoV-2 infection. CDR3 in DNA: TGTGCCAGCAGCTCGGACTCCGGGACAGGGATATATGGCTACACCTTC. Residues: CASSSDSGTGIYGYTF.